The T cell receptor (beta chain) described here comes from a study of early T cells in non-severe SARS-CoV-2 infection. A few counts support this clonotype. Individual cDNA molecules received unique molecular identifiers. TCRdb reprocessed the 5' RACE reads with MiXCR, giving one entry per CDR3 protein. The sample lists some 90,000 distinct CDR3 sequences, about 15% occurring once. Germline V gives CDR1 DFQATT, CDR2 SNEGSKA (reference sequence). Trimming shortened V by 3 bases and J by 4 bases, and 12 bases separated the two germline ends. This CDR3 comprises 13 residues. This rearrangement joins TRBV20-1 to TRBJ1-2; D remains ambiguous. The receptor was isolated from an adult who was a healthcare worker with PCR-confirmed SARS-CoV-2 infection or an uninfected control (not recorded which). Sequencing was done on a sample of whole blood. CDR3 DNA: TGCAGTGCTAGGGGTAATGGTGCCTATGGCTACACCTTC. Translated, it gives CSARGNGAYGYTF.